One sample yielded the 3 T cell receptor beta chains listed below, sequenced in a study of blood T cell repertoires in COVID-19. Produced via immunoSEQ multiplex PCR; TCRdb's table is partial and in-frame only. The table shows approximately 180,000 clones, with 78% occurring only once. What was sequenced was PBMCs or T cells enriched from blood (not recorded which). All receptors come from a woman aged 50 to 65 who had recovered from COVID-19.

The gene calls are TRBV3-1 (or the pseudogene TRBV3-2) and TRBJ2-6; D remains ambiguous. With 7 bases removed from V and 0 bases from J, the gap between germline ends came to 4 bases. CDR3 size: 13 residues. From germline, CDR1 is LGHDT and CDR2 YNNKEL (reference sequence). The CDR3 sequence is CASTISGANVLTF. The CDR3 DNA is TGTGCCAGCACCATCTCTGGGGCCAACGTCCTGACTTTC.

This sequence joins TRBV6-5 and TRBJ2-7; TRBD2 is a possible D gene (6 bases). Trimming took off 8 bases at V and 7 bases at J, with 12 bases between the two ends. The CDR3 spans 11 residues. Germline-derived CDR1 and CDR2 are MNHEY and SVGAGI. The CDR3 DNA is TGTGCCAGCGGTAGGGCGGGGGAGCAGTACTTC. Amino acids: CASGRAGEQYF.

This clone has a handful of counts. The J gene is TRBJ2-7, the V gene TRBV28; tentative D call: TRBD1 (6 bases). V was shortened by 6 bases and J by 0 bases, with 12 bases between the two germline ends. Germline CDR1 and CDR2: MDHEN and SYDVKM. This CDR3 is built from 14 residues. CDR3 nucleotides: TGTGCCAGCAGGGACCAGGGGTACTCCTACGAGCAGTACTTC. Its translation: CASRDQGYSYEQYF.